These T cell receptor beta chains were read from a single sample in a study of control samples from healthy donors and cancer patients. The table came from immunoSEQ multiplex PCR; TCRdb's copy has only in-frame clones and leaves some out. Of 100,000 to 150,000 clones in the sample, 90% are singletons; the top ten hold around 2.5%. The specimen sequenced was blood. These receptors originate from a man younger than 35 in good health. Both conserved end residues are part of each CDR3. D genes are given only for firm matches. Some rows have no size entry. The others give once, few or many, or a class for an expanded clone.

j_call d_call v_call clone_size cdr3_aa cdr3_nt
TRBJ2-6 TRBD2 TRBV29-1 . CSVGDSGGGANVLTF TGCAGCGTTGGCGACAGCGGGGGAGGGGCCAACGTCCTGACTTTC
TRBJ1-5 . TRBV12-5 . CASGLVHQPQHF TGTGCTAGTGGTTTGGTACACCAGCCCCAGCATTTT
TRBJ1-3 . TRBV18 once CASSPQEGTGNTIYF TGTGCCAGCTCCCCGCAGGAAGGGACCGGAAACACCATATATTTT
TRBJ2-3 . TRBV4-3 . CASSQGAFRTDTQYF TGCGCCAGCAGCCAAGGGGCCTTTCGCACAGATACGCAGTATTTT
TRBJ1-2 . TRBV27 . CASSLSGLNSDLYGYTF TGTGCCAGCAGTTTATCGGGTCTGAATTCAGACCTCTATGGCTACACCTTC
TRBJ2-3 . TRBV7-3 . CASSSKTGLGTDTQYF TGTGCCAGCAGCTCTAAGACGGGCCTCGGTACAGATACGCAGTATTTT
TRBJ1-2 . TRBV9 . CASSVGPGTGTGYTF TGTGCCAGCAGCGTAGGGCCGGGAACAGGTACCGGCTACACCTTC
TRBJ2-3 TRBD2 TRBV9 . CASSALGTSGYTDTQYF TGTGCCAGCAGCGCGCTAGGGACTAGCGGATACACAGATACGCAGTATTTT
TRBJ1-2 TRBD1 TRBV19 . CASSIYNRGLVYGYTF TGTGCCAGTAGTATATATAACAGGGGACTCGTCTATGGCTACACCTTC
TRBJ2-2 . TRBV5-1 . CASSPDPPGELFF TGCGCCAGCAGCCCGGATCCGCCCGGGGAGCTGTTTTTT
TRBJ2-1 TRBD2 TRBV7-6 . CASSLGRGGPYNEQFF TGTGCCAGCAGCTTAGGTCGGGGGGGCCCCTACAATGAGCAGTTCTTC
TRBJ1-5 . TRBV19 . CASSTQGDQPQHF TGTGCCAGTAGTACTCAGGGAGACCAGCCCCAGCATTTT
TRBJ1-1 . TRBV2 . CASSVNADTEAFF TGTGCCAGCAGTGTTAATGCGGACACTGAAGCTTTCTTT
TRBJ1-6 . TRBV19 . CASSMRGNNSPLHF TGTGCCAGTAGTATGAGGGGGAATAATTCACCCCTCCACTTT
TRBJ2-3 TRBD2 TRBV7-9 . CASSLSGGDTDTQYF TGTGCCAGCAGCTTAAGCGGGGGGGACACAGATACGCAGTATTTT
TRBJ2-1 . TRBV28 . CASRARLGGAASTDEQFF TGTGCCAGCAGGGCCAGGTTAGGGGGGGCCGCATCCACAGATGAGCAGTTCTTC